The 23 T cell receptor beta chains reported below all come from one sample, sequenced in a study of monozygotic twins with inflammatory bowel disease. With the 5' RACE reads reprocessed, TCRdb shows one record per CDR3 protein and no DNA. The listing records a few hundred thousand distinct CDR3 sequences. Sequencing was done on a sample of blood. These receptors were collected from a human donor with ulcerative colitis or Crohn's disease, or a healthy co-twin of an affected twin (not recorded which).

This CDR3 reads CSARQGGNQPQHF. The V call is TRBV20-1, the J call TRBJ1-5; TCRdb's D gene call, TRBD1, goes unchecked for lack of DNA. Germline V gives CDR1 DFQATT, CDR2 SNEGSKA (reference sequence). CDR3 size: 13 residues.

This chain joins TRBV18 and TRBJ1-3; TCRdb proposes TRBD1, but this gene call is untestable without DNA. This CDR3 is built from 15 residues. Germline V gene lookup returns CDR1 KGHSH and CDR2 LQKENI. The CDR3: CASRLAWDSGNTIYF.

The rearrangement links TRBV5-1 to TRBJ2-4; the D call of TRBD1 rests on TCRdb alone, since no DNA is present to check it. Per germline, CDR1 SGHRS and CDR2 YFSETQ. The CDR3 runs 15 residues. The CDR3 sequence: CASSWGAGSKNIQYF.

The CDR3: CATSDRDGTGTYGYTF. This rearrangement joins TRBV24-1 to TRBJ1-2; TCRdb names TRBD1, which stays unverified in the absence of DNA. The CDR3 totals 16 residues. Germline CDR1 reads KGHDR; CDR2 reads SFDVKD.

The CDR3 here is CASSRDTGHLTLHF. The chain joins TRBV6-1 to TRBJ1-6; TCRdb lists TRBD1, though no DNA is available to test this call. Germline V gene lookup returns CDR1 MNHNS and CDR2 SASEGT. CDR3 length: 14 amino acids.

The rearrangement uses TRBV3-1 and TRBJ2-3; the TCRdb D gene call, TRBD2, has no DNA to confirm it. The CDR3 loop spans 19 amino acids. Germline V gene data show CDR1 as LGHDT and CDR2 as YNNKEL (reference sequence). The CDR3 reads CASSKGLAGGWGSQNTQYF.

CDR3 residues: CASKSGSLYNEQFF. The chain links TRBV27 to TRBJ2-1; TCRdb's D call of TRBD2 is untestable without DNA. The CDR3 length is 14 residues. Per the germline V gene, CDR1 is MNHEY and CDR2 is SMNVEV (reference sequence).

The V gene is TRBV3-1, the J gene TRBJ1-2; TCRdb selects TRBD1, and the lack of DNA leaves this call unchecked. The germline V gene encodes CDR1 LGHDT and CDR2 YNNKEL (reference sequence). This CDR3 has 15 residues. CDR3 residues: CASSRRDRSNYGYTF.

This chain uses TRBV20-1 with TRBJ1-2; the TCRdb D gene call, TRBD1, has no DNA to confirm it. The CDR3 totals 14 residues. Germline CDR1 DFQATT, CDR2 SNEGSKA (reference sequence). This CDR3 reads CSASYGQGAGGYTF.

V is TRBV19 and J is TRBJ1-5; the TRBD1 assignment by TCRdb is unverifiable without DNA. Germline loops: CDR1 LNHDA, CDR2 SQIVND (reference sequence). The CDR3 extends over 16 amino acids. The CDR3 loop is CASSQTGGGGNQPQHF.

The chain has TRBV11-2 and TRBJ2-5; TCRdb designates TRBD1, a call that cannot be tested without DNA. The germline V gene encodes CDR1 SGHAT and CDR2 FQNNGV. This CDR3 is 15 amino acids long. This CDR3 reads CASRSLQGRPETQYF.

This sequence joins TRBV5-1 and TRBJ2-1; TCRdb reports TRBD2, a call that lacks DNA to check it against. Germline values: CDR1 SGHRS, CDR2 YFSETQ. CDR3 length equals 15 residues. The CDR3 is CASSPASVSYNEQFF.

This chain uses TRBV7-9 with TRBJ1-1. From germline, CDR1 is SEHNR and CDR2 FQNEAQ (reference sequence). The CDR3 contains 14 residues. CDR3 residues: CASSGGQANTEAFF.

The chain employs TRBV15 and TRBJ1-4. Germline-derived CDR1 and CDR2 are LNHNV and YYDKDF (reference sequence). The CDR3 consists of 16 residues. The CDR3 sequence is CATSRDRVKVDEKLFF.

The rearrangement links TRBV5-1 to TRBJ1-1; TCRdb names TRBD1, which stays unverified in the absence of DNA. The germline gives CDR1 SGHRS, CDR2 YFSETQ. This CDR3 is 15 amino acids long. The CDR3 loop is CASSVAGQGYTEAFF. The whole variable domain, remainder taken from reference TRBV5-1 and TRBJ1-1, is KAGVTQTPRYLIKTRGQQVTLSCSPISGHRSVSWYQQTPGQGLQFLFEYFSETQRNKGNFPGRFSGRQFSNSRSEMNVSTLELGDSALYLCASSVAGQGYTEAFFGQGTRLTVV.

The rearrangement links TRBV7-8 to TRBJ2-3; TCRdb's D call, TRBD1, is unchecked because there is no DNA. Germline CDR1 SGHVS, CDR2 FQNEAQ. This CDR3 region has 16 residues. CDR3 sequence: CASSLDGGAGTDTQYF.

This chain connects TRBV7-9 to TRBJ2-3; TCRdb reports TRBD1, a call that lacks DNA to check it against. CDR1 and CDR2 (germline): SEHNR, FQNEAQ (reference sequence). This CDR3 region has 13 residues. The CDR3 is CASEQGIGDTLYF.

The rearrangement uses TRBV7-8 and TRBJ1-5; TCRdb names TRBD1, which stays unverified in the absence of DNA. The CDR3 loop spans 13 amino acids. Germline V lookup: CDR1 SGHVS, CDR2 FQNEAQ. The CDR3 is CASSPAGGQPQHF.

The chain couples TRBV6-5 to TRBJ1-6. Germline loops: CDR1 MNHEY, CDR2 SVGAGI. This CDR3 contains 15 residues. This chain's CDR3 is CASSYSGDGNSPLHF.

This chain connects TRBV15 to TRBJ1-6; TCRdb names TRBD1, which stays unverified in the absence of DNA. Germline V gene sequence: CDR1 LNHNV, CDR2 YYDKDF (reference sequence). The length of the CDR3 is 14 residues. CDR3 sequence reads: CATSNRVGNSPLHF.

This chain joins TRBV5-5 and TRBJ2-7. This CDR3 comprises 15 residues. CDR1 SGHKS and CDR2 YYEKEE come from the germline V gene (reference sequence). CDR3 region: CASSWNQIRAYEQYF.

V usage is TRBV20-1 and J usage is TRBJ1-1. From germline, CDR1 is DFQATT and CDR2 SNEGSKA (reference sequence). This CDR3 contains 14 residues. This CDR3 is CSAPPGGRGTEAFF.

The chain is built from TRBV6-6 and TRBJ1-5. Per germline, CDR1 MNHNY and CDR2 SVGAGI (reference sequence). The CDR3 runs 14 residues. The CDR3 sequence: CASSYQKWGQPQHF.